This T cell receptor beta chain was obtained from a study of shared T cell receptors in the human thymus. Sequencing was performed with immunoSEQ multiplex PCR; in TCRdb, only in-frame clones are kept and a portion is missing. This repertoire shows hundreds of thousands of clones, 85% to 95% found once; its top ten account for about 0.02%. The source material was thymocytes. The TCR was taken from a human donor.

The CDR3 region is CASSLWASGRTGSYEQYF. CDR3 sequence (DNA): TGTGCCAGCAGTTTATGGGCTAGCGGGAGAACCGGATCCTACGAGCAGTACTTC. The chain has TRBV27 and TRBJ2-7, with 10 bases fitting TRBD2. The CDR3 totals 18 residues. Trimming cost V 1 base and J 1 base; bases outside gene matches: 10. The germline gives CDR1 MNHEY, CDR2 SMNVEV (reference sequence).